Included here is one TCR beta chain sequence, with context. This record comes from a study of radiotherapy plus CTLA-4 blockade in lung cancer. Trimming shortened V by 3 bases and J by 7 bases, and 13 bases separated the two germline ends. This CDR3 spans 14 amino acids. The germline V gene has CDR1 GTSNPN and CDR2 SVGIG (reference sequence). TCRdb's copy holds only in-frame clones and misses some; the assay was immunoSEQ multiplex PCR. The sample includes 60,000 to 70,000 clones, under 85% of them seen just once. The genes are TRBV30 and TRBJ1-6; no definite D call. The clonotype comes from a human donor with non-small cell lung cancer who had a partial response to radiotherapy plus ipilimumab. The sequencing used peripheral blood, collected from a patient treated with radiotherapy plus ipilimumab. The CDR3 DNA follows: TGTGCCTGGAGCCCCAGCAGGTTCAATTCACCCCTCCACTTT. Translation gives CAWSPSRFNSPLHF.